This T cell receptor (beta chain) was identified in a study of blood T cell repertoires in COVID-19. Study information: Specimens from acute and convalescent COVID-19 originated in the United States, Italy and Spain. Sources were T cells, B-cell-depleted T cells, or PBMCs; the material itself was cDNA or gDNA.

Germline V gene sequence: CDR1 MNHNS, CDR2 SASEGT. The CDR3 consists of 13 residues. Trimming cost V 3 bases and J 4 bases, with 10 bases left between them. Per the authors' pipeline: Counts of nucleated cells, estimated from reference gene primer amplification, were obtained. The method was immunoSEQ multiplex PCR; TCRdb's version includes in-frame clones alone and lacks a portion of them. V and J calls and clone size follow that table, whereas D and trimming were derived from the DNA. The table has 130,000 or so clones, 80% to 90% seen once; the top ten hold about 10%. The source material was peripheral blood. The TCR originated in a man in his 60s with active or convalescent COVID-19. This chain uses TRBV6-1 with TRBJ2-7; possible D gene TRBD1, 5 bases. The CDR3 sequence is CASSDRVAYEQYF. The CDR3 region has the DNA TGTGCCAGCAGTGACAGGGTTGCGTACGAGCAGTACTTC.